This T cell receptor beta chain was retrieved from a study of T cell clonality in common variable immunodeficiency. Study results and caveats: Compared with controls, CVID subjects had fewer shared TCRbeta clones.

Sequencing input was equivalent genomic DNA from CVID and controls. Generated by immunoSEQ multiplex PCR, the TCRdb table keeps only in-frame clones and is missing some. Sampling found 25,000 to 35,000 clones, none seen once. With 6 bases clipped from V and 7 bases from J, the junction kept 12 bases outside the gene matches. Per germline, CDR1 LNHDA and CDR2 SQIVND (reference sequence). The CDR3 contains 15 residues. This clone was recorded a few times. Its antigen is unknown. The read terminates 3 residues ahead of where the CDR3 ends, so the germline J gene completes it. Heparinized whole blood, roughly 5 to 8.5 ml, came from each donor.

The specimen sequenced was peripheral blood mononuclear cells. This chain joins TRBV19 and TRBJ2-1; TRBD1 aligns across 7 bases. The receptor's source is a person between 18 and 70 years old in good health. CDR3 DNA, as far as it was read: TGTGCCAGTAGCGAGGGGGCGGGCGGTCGGAATGAG. Its protein is CASSEGAGGRNE. The full CDR3 is CASSEGAGGRNEQFF.